A single sample gave rise to the 24 T cell receptor beta chains below, sequenced in a study of T cells after yellow fever vaccination. Each CDR3 protein is one row after TCRdb ran MiXCR on the 5' RACE reads. The sample lists around 30,000 distinct CDR3 sequences, roughly 6% seen once, with 25% in the top ten. The sample here was PBMCs, either bulk or a sorted T-cell subset (CD4+, CD8+, memory, or dextramer-sorted; not recorded which), taken on the day of the yellow fever booster vaccination. Receptors were obtained from a man aged 30 to 39 who received the YFV17D yellow fever vaccine.

This clonotype occurred many times. The chain combines TRBV6-5 with TRBJ2-1, with D perhaps matching TRBD1 (7 bases). Per the germline V gene, CDR1 is MNHEY and CDR2 is SVGAGI. This CDR3 contains 15 residues. Between the trimmed V and J ends, which lost 2 bases and 6 bases, there was a span of 14 bases. The CDR3 region is CASSYVLQGGNEQFF. DNA for the CDR3: TGTGCCAGCAGTTACGTCTTGCAGGGGGGCAATGAGCAGTTCTTC.

The chain is built from TRBV7-2 and TRBJ2-1; 16 bases are a match to TRBD2. Germline V gene sequence: CDR1 SGHTA, CDR2 FQGNSA. The CDR3 totals 16 residues. The ends lost 5 bases at V and 12 bases at J; junction bases unmatched: 10. This CDR3 reads CASSPTGTSGRALQFF. CDR3 coding DNA: TGTGCCAGCAGCCCAACCGGGACTAGCGGGAGGGCCTTGCAGTTCTTC.

This clonotype was recorded at least ten times. The rearrangement uses TRBV11-2 and TRBJ2-7, with 7 bases that match TRBD2. This CDR3 region has 14 residues. Germline V lookup: CDR1 SGHAT, CDR2 FQNNGV. The trim removed 0 bases at V and 3 bases at J, leaving 2 bases unmatched. CDR3 in amino acids: CASSLEPSGYEQYF. CDR3 nucleotides: TGTGCCAGCAGCTTAGAACCTAGCGGCTACGAGCAGTACTTC.

This clonotype occurred a few times. V is TRBV4-1 and J is TRBJ1-5; TRBD1 aligns across 8 bases. Per germline, CDR1 MGHRA and CDR2 YSYEKL. Trimming cost V 0 bases and J 3 bases; bases outside gene matches: 4. This CDR3 has 16 residues. The CDR3 coding sequence is TGCGCCAGCAGCCAAGAACAGGGGGGAAACAATCAGCCCCAGCATTTT. Translating gives CASSQEQGGNNQPQHF.

This clonotype has ten or more counts. The chain has TRBV6-2 or TRBV6-3 and TRBJ2-1; perhaps TRBD2 as D (6 bases). Per germline, CDR1 MNHEY and CDR2 SVGEGT. With 0 bases removed from V and 2 bases from J, the gap between germline ends came to 17 bases. The CDR3 loop spans 18 amino acids. The CDR3 reads CASSYSTGIAGTYNEQFF. In DNA form, the CDR3 reads TGTGCCAGCAGTTACTCGACTGGGATCGCGGGGACCTACAATGAGCAGTTCTTC.

Turning to this clonotype: A much larger clone lies a single base off, so this may be a read error. The rearrangement links TRBV6-1 to TRBJ1-6; D uncertain. Germline CDR1 reads MNHNS; CDR2 reads SASEGT. V lost 6 bases to trimming and J lost 2 bases, with 11 bases between them. CDR3 length: 15 residues. The CDR3 nucleotides are TGTGCCAGCAGCAAGGTTCTTCCCTATAATTCACCCCTCCACTTT. Protein product: CASSKVLPYNSPLHF.

This clonotype was seen ten or more times. J is TRBJ2-4 and V is TRBV6-5; 9 bases are a match to TRBD1. Trimming cost V 4 bases and J 6 bases; bases outside gene matches: 16. The CDR3 is 18 amino acids. CDR1 and CDR2 (germline): MNHEY, SVGAGI. CDR3 bases: TGTGCCAGCAGTTCCCCCCAACAGGGGGCGCAGGACGTAAACATTCAGTACTTC. Translated: CASSSPQQGAQDVNIQYF.

This clonotype was detected only a few times. This chain joins TRBV9 and TRBJ1-1; D is undetermined. Germline V gene data show CDR1 as SGDLS and CDR2 as YYNGEE. The CDR3 extends over 13 amino acids. Between the trimmed V and J ends, which lost 5 bases and 1 base, there was a span of 9 bases. The CDR3 nucleotides read TGTGCCAGCAGTCTTACGGGGAACACTGAAGCTTTCTTT. Protein product: CASSLTGNTEAFF.

This clonotype was seen at least ten times. The chain carries TRBV7-2 and TRBJ2-3, with D possibly being TRBD1 (6 bases). V lost 2 bases and J lost 1, with 10 bases in between. CDR3 length: 15 residues. From germline, CDR1 is SGHTA and CDR2 FQGNSA. CDR3: CASSLLGARTDTQYF. The CDR3 DNA reads as TGTGCCAGCAGCTTACTGGGGGCTCGCACAGATACGCAGTATTTT.

This chain joins TRBV20-1 and TRBJ2-5, with 15 bases matching TRBD2. This CDR3 comprises 14 residues. Per the germline V gene, CDR1 is DFQATT and CDR2 is SNEGSKA (reference sequence). V shed 6 bases, J shed 4 bases, and the junction held 3 bases outside the gene matches. In nucleotides, the CDR3 is TGCAGTGCCAGGACTAGCGGGAGGGGAGAGACCCAGTACTTC. Translating gives CSARTSGRGETQYF.

This clonotype was counted ten times or more. This chain uses TRBV10-2 with TRBJ2-1, with TRBD1 matching 8 bases. In germline, CDR1 is WSHSY, CDR2 SAAADI. Trimming took 4 bases from V and 4 from J; bases not matched to a gene: 12. This CDR3 comprises 17 residues. CDR3 protein: CASSGQTRDRQYNEQFF. CDR3 nucleotide sequence: TGCGCCAGCAGTGGACAGACCCGGGACAGGCAATACAATGAGCAGTTCTTC.

The table lists this clonotype with many counts. J is TRBJ2-4 and V is TRBV6-2 or TRBV6-3; D unresolved. V was cut by 0 bases and J by 3 bases, with 9 bases left in between. The CDR3 is 15 amino acids. CDR1 and CDR2 from the germline V gene are MNHEY and SVGEGT. The CDR3 sequence is CASSYSDTHKNIQYF. CDR3 sequence (DNA): TGTGCCAGCAGTTACTCAGACACCCACAAAAACATTCAGTACTTC.

This clonotype was counted a few times. The chain uses TRBV3-1 and TRBJ2-4; tentative D call: TRBD1 (6 bases). Germline V lookup: CDR1 LGHDT, CDR2 YNNKEL (reference sequence). Trimming took off 0 bases at V and 1 base at J, with 7 bases between the two ends. CDR3 length: 15 amino acids. The CDR3 protein is CASSQEGAAKNIQYF. The DNA of the CDR3 is TGTGCCAGCAGCCAAGAGGGGGCCGCCAAAAACATTCAGTACTTC.

This clonotype was recorded a few times. The rearrangement links TRBV20-1 to TRBJ2-7, with D possibly TRBD2 on 6 matching bases. V shed 0 bases and J shed 3 bases, with 9 bases lying between them. The CDR3 is 13 amino acids. Germline-derived CDR1 and CDR2 are DFQATT and SNEGSKA (reference sequence). CDR3 sequence (DNA): TGCAGTGCTAGAGAGTCTAGCGACTACGAGCAGTACTTC. Translating gives CSARESSDYEQYF.

This clonotype was seen at least ten times. The chain employs TRBV6-5 and TRBJ2-5; 9 nucleotides align to TRBD1. Germline V CDR1 and CDR2: MNHEY, SVGAGI. The CDR3 has 15 amino acids. The ends lost 6 bases at V and 5 bases at J; junction bases unmatched: 10. The CDR3 sequence is CASRTDRGVGETQYF. In nucleotides, the CDR3 is TGTGCCAGCAGAACCGACAGGGGGGTGGGGGAGACCCAGTACTTC.

In this sample, this clonotype turned up many times. The rearrangement uses TRBV30 and TRBJ1-5; a weak D match, TRBD1 (6 bases). The length of the CDR3 is 14 residues. The V gene's germline CDR1 is GTSNPN and CDR2 SVGIG (reference sequence). V dropped 4 bases and J dropped 2 bases, with 12 bases sitting between them. CDR3 sequence reads: CAWNRGYGNQPQHF. CDR3 coding DNA: TGTGCCTGGAATAGGGGGTATGGCAATCAGCCCCAGCATTTT.

This clonotype turned up a few times. This chain joins TRBV11-1 and TRBJ1-6; unclear D gene. V was cut by 5 bases and J by 5 bases, with 10 bases left in between. The CDR3 length is 14 residues. Looked up from germline, CDR1 is SGHAT and CDR2 is FQDESV (reference sequence). The CDR3 coding sequence is TGTGCCAGCAGCCCTAGCATTGATAATTCACCCCTCCACTTT. Translation: CASSPSIDNSPLHF.

This clonotype was detected ten times or more. V gene TRBV3-1 combines with J gene TRBJ2-5; TRBD1 matches 7 bases. The CDR3 totals 15 residues. The ends lost 2 bases at V and 5 bases at J; junction bases unmatched: 8. CDR1 and CDR2 from the germline V gene are LGHDT and YNNKEL (reference sequence). CDR3 nucleotides: TGTGCCAGCAGCCAACCCAGACAGGGATGGGAGACCCAGTACTTC. This sequence encodes CASSQPRQGWETQYF.

This clonotype has ten or more counts. This chain links TRBV28 with TRBJ1-1; D is undetermined. The CDR3 is made up of 11 amino acids. The germline CDR1 and CDR2 sequences are MDHEN and SYDVKM. Trimming took off 0 bases at V and 8 bases at J, with 4 bases between the two ends. The CDR3: CASSLWGEAFF. CDR3 coding DNA: TGTGCCAGCAGTTTATGGGGGGAAGCTTTCTTT.

This clonotype was picked up many times. This chain connects TRBV7-9 to TRBJ1-2; no definite D call. From germline, CDR1 is SEHNR and CDR2 FQNEAQ (reference sequence). V was clipped by 4 bases and J by 3 bases, with 9 bases between them. This CDR3 spans 13 amino acids. CDR3 in amino acids: CASSSNLYYGYTF. CDR3 DNA sequence: TGTGCCAGCAGCTCTAATCTTTACTATGGCTACACCTTC.

Ten or more counts support this clonotype. The chain employs TRBV12-3 or TRBV12-4 and TRBJ1-3; D gene ambiguous. The CDR3 length is 15 residues. V lost 0 bases and J 1 base, leaving 7 bases between the germline ends. CDR3 residues: CASSLAGSSGNTIYF. As DNA, the CDR3 is TGTGCCAGCAGTTTAGCGGGGTCTTCTGGAAACACCATATATTTT.

At least ten counts were recorded for this clonotype. This sequence joins TRBV4-1 and TRBJ2-2; 14 bases agree with TRBD2. The CDR3 is made up of 18 amino acids. The germline gives CDR1 MGHRA, CDR2 YSYEKL. The ends lost 0 bases at V and 4 bases at J; junction bases unmatched: 4. CDR3 nucleotides: TGCGCCAGCAGCCAAGACGGGACTAGCGGGAGTTCCACCGGGGAGCTGTTTTTT. Protein product: CASSQDGTSGSSTGELFF.

This clonotype showed up many times. The V call is TRBV7-6, the J call TRBJ2-5; D is perhaps TRBD2 (5 bases). The CDR3 spans 13 residues. Germline V gene sequence: CDR1 SGHVS, CDR2 FNYEAQ. Trimming stripped 3 bases from V and 7 bases from J, with 12 bases between. Here the CDR3 reads CASSLREKGTQYF. The DNA of the CDR3 is TGTGCCAGCAGCTTGAGGGAGAAAGGGACCCAGTACTTC.

This clonotype counts as medium-sized. The chain has TRBV4-2 and TRBJ1-2; the match to TRBD1 covers 9 bases. The germline CDR1 and CDR2 sequences are LGHNA and YNFKEQ. The CDR3 has 14 residues. J was trimmed by 8 bases and V by 0 bases; bases with no gene match: 4. This CDR3 reads CASSQDRTGVGYTF. The CDR3 DNA reads TGTGCCAGCAGCCAAGATCGGACAGGGGTCGGCTACACCTTC.